This T cell receptor beta chain was captured by sequencing in a study of blood T cell repertoires in COVID-19. Original handling: The assay estimated nucleated cells by amplifying reference gene primers. The protocol was immunoSEQ multiplex PCR, while the TCRdb copy is restricted to in-frame clones and leaves out a portion. Clone size and V and J calls were adopted from that table, with D and trimming inferred from the DNA. The sample comprises 60,000 to 85,000 clones, around nine tenths of which are singletons, and just under 7.5% rests with the top ten. Germline assignment: CDR1 SGHVS and CDR2 FQNEAQ. The CDR3 runs to 12 residues. With 4 bases removed from V and 11 bases from J, the gap between germline ends came to 14 bases.

Sequenced sample: peripheral blood. This clonotype was sampled from a man aged 35 to 55 with COVID-19, enrolled during active disease. V and J are TRBV7-8 and TRBJ1-1; D possibly corresponds to TRBD1 (5 bases). This CDR3 reads CASSSDGGRAFF. The CDR3 DNA is TGTGCCAGCAGCTCCGACGGGGGGAGGGCTTTCTTT.